The 2 T cell receptor beta chains below all came from one sample that was sequenced in a study of T cells expressing NK-cell markers. TCRdb reworked the 5' RACE reads into one entry per CDR3 protein, no DNA. Its table records approximately 460,000 distinct CDR3 sequences. The source material was blood T cells: a sorted CD56 or NKG2C T cell subset, CD4+ or CD8+ T cells, or bulk PBMC T cells (not recorded which). These receptors all come from a woman between 18 and 70 years old in good health.

The rearrangement joins TRBV12-3 or TRBV12-4 to TRBJ1-6; TCRdb designates TRBD1, a call that cannot be tested without DNA. The CDR3 sequence is 15 residues long. CDR3: CASSSRTGMGSPLHF.

The rearrangement uses TRBV10-3 and TRBJ2-7; checking the TCRdb D call of TRBD1 is not possible without DNA. CDR1 ENHRY and CDR2 SYGVKD come from the germline V gene. The CDR3 spans 16 residues. This chain's CDR3 is CAISRVGGYYSYEQYF.